The 15 T cell receptor beta chains reported below all come from one sample, sequenced in a study of radiotherapy plus CTLA-4 blockade in lung cancer. Sequenced by immunoSEQ multiplex PCR; TCRdb stores in-frame clones only, minus some. Of about 51,000 clones in the sample, 75% to 85% were seen once. Sample: peripheral blood, taken from a patient treated with radiotherapy plus ipilimumab. All receptors derive from a human donor with non-small cell lung cancer who had a complete response to radiotherapy plus ipilimumab.

The J gene is TRBJ2-7, the V gene TRBV7-2, with 8 bases matching TRBD2. Germline V gene data show CDR1 as SGHTA and CDR2 as FQGNSA. After removal of 3 bases from V and 2 bases from J, the junction contained 6 bases not matched to a gene. This CDR3 is built from 15 residues. The CDR3 spells CASSFSSGYAYEQYF. CDR3 DNA sequence: TGTGCCAGCAGCTTTTCTAGCGGGTACGCCTACGAGCAGTACTTC.

The V call is TRBV2, the J call TRBJ1-2; D is unresolved. Germline-derived CDR1 and CDR2 are SNHLY and FYNNEI. The V end lost 4 bases, the J end lost 3 bases, and 9 bases lay between the germline ends. The CDR3 is 13 amino acids. The CDR3 is CASSGGSDYGYTF. The DNA of the CDR3 is TGTGCCAGCAGTGGCGGCAGCGACTATGGCTACACCTTC.

The chain recombines TRBV7-9 with TRBJ1-4; no clear D. This CDR3 has 16 amino acids. Trimming pared 2 bases from V and 2 bases from J, leaving 12 bases between. Per germline, CDR1 SEHNR and CDR2 FQNEAQ (reference sequence). CDR3 sequence: CASSLFQGGTNEKLFF. CDR3 in DNA: TGTGCCAGCAGCTTATTTCAAGGAGGGACTAATGAAAAACTGTTTTTT.

This clone was seen only a few times. The V call is TRBV4-3, the J call TRBJ1-6; weak D call: TRBD1 (5 bases). Trimming removed 2 bases from V and 10 bases from J, with 15 bases in between. The germline gives CDR1 LGHNA, CDR2 YSLEER. CDR3 size: 15 residues. The CDR3 protein is CASSQQGFGYSPLHF. DNA for the CDR3: TGCGCCAGCAGCCAACAGGGATTCGGGTACTCACCCCTCCACTTT.

The gene calls are TRBV30 and TRBJ1-1, with a tentative D call TRBD1 (5 bases). Looked up from germline, CDR1 is GTSNPN and CDR2 is SVGIG (reference sequence). V dropped 2 bases and J dropped 4 bases, with 11 bases sitting between them. The length of the CDR3 is 13 residues. CDR3 coding DNA: TGTGCCTGGAGTCCGGGGGTGGGCACTGAAGCTTTCTTT. As protein: CAWSPGVGTEAFF.

V usage is TRBV11-2 and J usage is TRBJ2-3; TRBD2 agrees at 11 bases. The V gene's germline CDR1 is SGHAT and CDR2 FQNNGV. V gave up 2 bases and J gave up 0 bases; unmatched junction bases: 7. The CDR3 is made up of 18 amino acids. The CDR3 nucleotides are TGTGCCAGCAGCTTACCCATAGCGGGGGGGCCAAGCACAGATACGCAGTATTTT. This translates into CASSLPIAGGPSTDTQYF. The full variable domain, rest sourced from reference TRBV11-2 and TRBJ2-3, is EAGVAQSPRYKIIEKRQSVAFWCNPISGHATLYWYQQILGQGPKLLIQFQNNGVVDDSQLPKDRFSAERLKGVDSTLKIQPAKLEDSAVYLCASSLPIAGGPSTDTQYFGPGTRLTVL.

This clone was detected only once. The V call is TRBV5-1, the J call TRBJ1-2; weak D call: TRBD1 (6 bases). This CDR3 contains 16 residues. Germline lookup yields CDR1 SGHRS and CDR2 YFSETQ. The V end was cut by 4 bases, the J end by 5 bases, with 21 bases between. The CDR3 DNA reads as TGCGCCAGCAGCCAAAACAGGGTCCTGCTTGGTTATGGCTACACCTTC. Translating gives CASSQNRVLLGYGYTF. Using reference TRBV5-1 and TRBJ1-2 for the parts outside the CDR3, the full variable domain is KAGVTQTPRYLIKTRGQQVTLSCSPISGHRSVSWYQQTPGQGLQFLFEYFSETQRNKGNFPGRFSGRQFSNSRSEMNVSTLELGDSALYLCASSQNRVLLGYGYTFGSGTRLTVV.

The chain links TRBV2 to TRBJ1-4, with D unresolved. Germline CDR1 reads SNHLY; CDR2 reads FYNNEI. There are 15 residues in the CDR3. V lost 7 bases to trimming and J lost 8 bases, with 20 bases between them. The CDR3 DNA is TGTGCCAGCAACGGCGCGGATCACGGCGGGGAAAAACTGTTTTTT. Protein sequence: CASNGADHGGEKLFF.

DNA for the CDR3: TGTGCCAGCAGCTTAACGGGTACGCAGTATTTT. Translation gives CASSLTGTQYF. The rearrangement joins TRBV7-2 to TRBJ2-3; unclear D gene. The V gene's germline CDR1 is SGHTA and CDR2 FQGNSA. V was pared by 2 bases and J by 8 bases, with 5 bases between. The CDR3 runs 11 residues.

The rearrangement links TRBV19 to TRBJ1-5, with 8 bases matching TRBD1. This CDR3 contains 14 residues. After removal of 3 bases from V and 5 bases from J, the junction contained 3 bases not matched to a gene. Germline V gene sequence: CDR1 LNHDA, CDR2 SQIVND (reference sequence). CDR3 nucleotide sequence: TGTGCCAGTAGTATGACAGGGGTGGATCAGCCCCAGCATTTT. Amino acid sequence: CASSMTGVDQPQHF.

This chain uses TRBV16 with TRBJ1-2; TRBD1 matches 11 bases. V was pared by 4 bases and J by 0 bases, with 4 bases of the junction left unmatched. The CDR3 runs 16 residues. Looked up from germline, CDR1 is KGHSY and CDR2 is FQNENV. The CDR3 here is CASSRTGGISNYGYTF. The CDR3 DNA follows: TGTGCCAGCAGCCGGACAGGGGGCATCTCTAACTATGGCTACACCTTC.

The CDR3, as DNA: TGTGCCAGCAGTAGGAGGACTAGCGGGAGCGGGGGGGAGACCCAGTACTTC. Translated, it gives CASSRRTSGSGGETQYF. J is TRBJ2-5 and V is TRBV27, with 13 bases aligning to TRBD2. The CDR3 covers 17 residues. Germline assignment: CDR1 MNHEY and CDR2 SMNVEV (reference sequence). The ends lost 5 bases at V and 5 bases at J; junction bases unmatched: 11.

This clone was detected only a few times. This chain links TRBV4-1 with TRBJ1-1, with 7 bases fitting TRBD1. V gave up 1 base and J gave up 4 bases; unmatched junction bases: 6. Germline V lookup: CDR1 MGHRA, CDR2 YSYEKL. The CDR3 extends over 15 amino acids. For the CDR3, the DNA is TGCGCCAGCAGCCAAGGTGGCAGGGGGACCACTGAAGCTTTCTTT. Amino acid sequence: CASSQGGRGTTEAFF.

V and J are TRBV9 and TRBJ1-4, with D maybe TRBD1 (5 bases). Germline V gene sequence: CDR1 SGDLS, CDR2 YYNGEE. The CDR3 is 14 amino acids. Trimming took 3 bases from V and 8 from J, leaving 14 bases between them. DNA of the CDR3: TGTGCCAGCAGCGCGCCGGGGGGTGGAGAAAAACTGTTTTTT. As protein: CASSAPGGGEKLFF.

The chain combines TRBV7-2 with TRBJ1-2, with D possibly being TRBD1 (5 bases). This CDR3 comprises 14 residues. Per germline, CDR1 SGHTA and CDR2 FQGNSA. The V and J ends lost 1 base and 4 bases respectively, with 10 bases between them. The CDR3 loop reads CASSLEGQTYGYTF. DNA of the CDR3: TGTGCCAGCAGCTTAGAGGGGCAGACCTATGGCTACACCTTC. Drawing the rest from reference TRBV7-2 and TRBJ1-2, the complete variable domain is GAGVSQSPSNKVTEKGKDVELRCDPISGHTALYWYRQSLGQGLEFLIYFQGNSAPDKSGLPSDRFSAERTGGSVSTLTIQRTQQEDSAVYLCASSLEGQTYGYTFGSGTRLTVV.